Following are 32 T cell receptor beta chains from one sample sequenced in a study of immune evolution from preneoplasia to lung adenocarcinoma. The method was immunoSEQ multiplex PCR; TCRdb's version includes in-frame clones alone and lacks a portion of them. The repertoire holds some 10,000 clones, about 85% seen once, with about 9% in the top ten. Sequenced material: FFPE minimally invasive lung adenocarcinoma tissue. The receptors originated from an older donor with lung adenocarcinoma.

The chain couples TRBV28 to TRBJ2-3; D is ambiguous. Germline-derived CDR1 and CDR2 are MDHEN and SYDVKM. The ends were cut back, 4 bases at V and 1 base at J, with 12 bases in the middle. There are 15 residues in the CDR3. The DNA for the CDR3 is TGTGCCAGCAGTTCCCGGAGTAAGGGCACAGATACGCAGTATTTT. Its translation: CASSSRSKGTDTQYF.

This clone has just one count. J is TRBJ2-3 and V is TRBV18; possible D gene TRBD1, 6 bases. Germline V gene lookup returns CDR1 KGHSH and CDR2 LQKENI. CDR3 length equals 16 residues. The V end was cut by 0 bases, the J end by 6 bases, with 16 bases between. CDR3 protein: CASSPPVQGFGDTQYF. The CDR3 DNA is TGTGCCAGCTCACCACCAGTACAGGGATTTGGGGATACGCAGTATTTT.

This clone was counted only a few times. The CDR3 sequence: CASSLGGTVAGPQHF. The CDR3 DNA reads as TGTGCCAGCAGCTTAGGGGGGACAGTTGCAGGGCCCCAGCATTTT. The rearrangement links TRBV7-9 to TRBJ1-5; 7 bases align to TRBD1. Germline CDR1 SEHNR, CDR2 FQNEAQ (reference sequence). V shed 1 base and J 9 bases; nucleotides not matched to a gene: 9. The CDR3 contains 15 residues.

This chain links TRBV27 with TRBJ2-2; D remains unclear. V was cut by 5 bases and J by 3 bases, with 7 bases left in between. The CDR3 covers 13 residues. CDR1 and CDR2 from the germline V gene are MNHEY and SMNVEV (reference sequence). DNA of the CDR3: TGTGCCAGCAGTCGGGTCCACACCGGGGAGCTGTTTTTT. It encodes CASSRVHTGELFF.

The chain combines TRBV28 with TRBJ1-2, with TRBD1 matching over 7 bases. CDR3 length equals 16 residues. Losses at the gene ends were 6 bases for V and 4 bases for J; bases not matched to a gene: 14. Germline CDR1 and CDR2: MDHEN and SYDVKM. This CDR3 is CASSLPPDRRFYGYTF. CDR3 DNA sequence: TGTGCCAGCAGCCTGCCCCCGGACAGGAGGTTCTATGGCTACACCTTC.

V and J are TRBV30 and TRBJ2-5; possibly TRBD1 or TRBD2 for D (6 bases each). V was clipped by 1 base and J by 3 bases, with 12 bases between them. This CDR3 is 14 amino acids long. The germline CDR1 and CDR2 sequences are GTSNPN and SVGIG (reference sequence). The CDR3 sequence: CAWSGGAGEETQYF. CDR3 nucleotides: TGTGCCTGGAGTGGGGGGGCAGGGGAAGAGACCCAGTACTTC.

Judged by abundance, this clone is large. The chain employs TRBV11-3 and TRBJ2-7; D remains ambiguous. The germline V gene encodes CDR1 SGHNT and CDR2 YENEEA. This CDR3 is built from 11 residues. Trimming shortened V by 11 bases and J by 3 bases, and 11 bases separated the two germline ends. This chain's CDR3 is CACHLVYEQYF. In DNA, the CDR3 is TGTGCCTGCCACCTGGTCTACGAGCAGTACTTC.

The chain carries TRBV9 and TRBJ2-7; 9 nucleotides match TRBD2. V was clipped by 0 bases and J by 4 bases; unmatched bases: 5. Germline-derived CDR1 and CDR2 are SGDLS and YYNGEE. This CDR3 spans 15 amino acids. The CDR3 nucleotides are TGTGCCAGCAGCGTAGGAGTAGCGGGAGTGTACGAGCAGTACTTC. Translating it yields CASSVGVAGVYEQYF.

The chain is built from TRBV6-1 and TRBJ2-4, with D hard to call. Germline CDR1 is MNHNS and CDR2 is SASEGT. There are 14 residues in the CDR3. The V end lost 7 bases, the J end lost 6 bases, and 16 bases lay between the germline ends. CDR3 sequence reads: CASTPTQDLNIQYF. In nucleotides, the CDR3 is TGTGCCAGCACCCCGACCCAGGACCTAAACATTCAGTACTTC.

This clone was found once. The V gene is TRBV5-1, the J gene TRBJ2-5; 7 bases align to TRBD1. V was pared by 4 bases and J by 5 bases, with 8 bases of the junction left unmatched. Germline V gene data show CDR1 as SGHRS and CDR2 as YFSETQ. The CDR3 sequence is 14 residues long. The DNA for the CDR3 is TGCGCCAGCAGCGCAACAGGGGCGCGGGAGACCCAGTACTTC. It translates to CASSATGARETQYF.

The rearrangement joins TRBV5-1 to TRBJ2-3; D gene ambiguous. The germline V gene encodes CDR1 SGHRS and CDR2 YFSETQ. The V end lost 0 bases, the J end lost 1 base, and 6 bases lay between the germline ends. This CDR3 is built from 14 residues. The CDR3 DNA reads TGCGCCAGCAGCTTGGAGGGTGGCACAGATACGCAGTATTTT. Its protein is CASSLEGGTDTQYF.

Remarks on this clone: The same CDR3 is also encoded by other DNA sequences in this sample. The chain carries TRBV15 and TRBJ2-1; D tentatively reads TRBD1 or TRBD2 (5 bases each). CDR1 is LNHNV, CDR2 YYDKDF, per germline (reference sequence). The CDR3 totals 14 residues. V was clipped by 0 bases and J by 5 bases, with 8 bases between them. CDR3 coding DNA: TGTGCCACCAGCAGAGATGGGGGAAACAATGAGCAGTTCTTC. Translated, it gives CATSRDGGNNEQFF. The variable domain in full, with the rest retrieved from reference TRBV15 and TRBJ2-1, is DAMVIQNPRYQVTQFGKPVTLSCSQTLNHNVMYWYQQKSSQAPKLLFHYYDKDFNNEADTPDNFQSRRPNTSFCFLDIRSPGLGDTAMYLCATSRDGGNNEQFFGPGTRLTVL.

The chain has TRBV5-6 and TRBJ1-4, with 7 bases fitting TRBD1. CDR1 SGHDT and CDR2 YYEEEE come from the germline V gene. The CDR3 consists of 15 residues. The V segment lost 0 bases and the J segment 8 bases; nucleotides outside the gene matches: 7. The CDR3 loop reads CASSLDSRGGEKLFF. The CDR3, as DNA: TGTGCCAGCAGCTTGGATTCCAGGGGGGGAGAAAAACTGTTTTTT.

The chain joins TRBV6-4 to TRBJ1-1, with 8 positions matching TRBD1. The junction had 19 bases not matched to a gene; V was cut back by 3 bases and J by 4 bases. The V gene's germline CDR1 is MRHNA and CDR2 SNTAGT. The CDR3 consists of 19 residues. CDR3 bases: TGTGCCAGCAGTGAATTCCCTTTGGACAGGGTCGGTTTTGGCACTGAAGCTTTCTTT. Residues: CASSEFPLDRVGFGTEAFF.

In its sample, this clone was seen a few times. This rearrangement joins TRBV27 to TRBJ1-2; the match to TRBD1 covers 10 bases. Trimming removed 7 bases from V and 4 bases from J; junction bases left unmatched: 9. Germline CDR1 and CDR2: MNHEY and SMNVEV (reference sequence). There are 15 residues in the CDR3. The CDR3 nucleotides are TGTGCCAGCAAAGTCGACAGGGGGCTTAGCTATGGCTACACCTTC. Its translation: CASKVDRGLSYGYTF.

This clone is a singleton in its sample. The DNA for the CDR3 is TGTGCCAGCTCACCAGGGAGCGGGGAAGAGACCCAGTACTTC. Translation: CASSPGSGEETQYF. This chain uses TRBV18 with TRBJ2-5; 7 bases agree with TRBD2. V lost 2 bases to trimming and J lost 3 bases; unmatched junction nucleotides: 3. CDR1 and CDR2 (germline): KGHSH, LQKENI. This CDR3 has 14 amino acids. The whole variable domain, remainder taken from reference TRBV18 and TRBJ2-5, is NAGVMQNPRHLVRRRGQEARLRCSPMKGHSHVYWYRQLPEEGLKFMVYLQKENIIDESGMPKERFSAEFPKEGPSILRIQQVVRGDSAAYFCASSPGSGEETQYFGPGTRLLVL.

This chain joins TRBV9 and TRBJ2-1; D not certain. The CDR3 is 15 residues long. Germline CDR1 and CDR2: SGDLS and YYNGEE. Trimming took 2 bases from V and 0 from J, leaving 9 bases between them. The chain's CDR3 is CASSVAVSSYNEQFF. DNA for the CDR3: TGTGCCAGCAGCGTGGCGGTTAGCTCCTACAATGAGCAGTTCTTC.

The V gene is TRBV11-2, the J gene TRBJ2-2; D is uncertain. This CDR3 comprises 13 residues. V lost 5 bases and J lost 3, with 7 bases in between. Germline CDR1 and CDR2: SGHAT and FQNNGV. The CDR3 DNA reads TGTGCCAGCAGCCCTCTATACACCGGGGAGCTGTTTTTT. This encodes CASSPLYTGELFF.

The chain joins TRBV11-2 to TRBJ2-3; 10 nucleotides align to TRBD1. In germline, CDR1 is SGHAT, CDR2 FQNNGV. The CDR3 has 15 residues. V was clipped by 7 bases and J by 1 base; unmatched bases: 5. The CDR3 DNA reads TGTGCCAGCACCCCCGGGACAGGGGGCACAGATACGCAGTATTTT. The encoded protein is CASTPGTGGTDTQYF.

The chain recombines TRBV4-1 with TRBJ1-4; 7 bases line up with TRBD1. Germline trimming cut 5 bases from V and 7 bases from J; bases unmatched to any gene: 7. Germline assignment: CDR1 MGHRA and CDR2 YSYEKL. CDR3 length equals 14 residues. In DNA, the CDR3 is TGCGCCAGCAGCTCACAGGGGACAGTTGAAAAACTGTTTTTT. It encodes CASSSQGTVEKLFF.

V is TRBV5-8 and J is TRBJ2-5; TRBD2 matches 7 bases. The V gene end was trimmed by 0 bases and the J gene end by 5 bases; junction bases not matched to a gene: 7. Germline CDR1 and CDR2: SGHTS and YDEGEE. The CDR3 is 15 residues long. CDR3 DNA: TGTGCCAGCAGCTTGGACGGCGGGAGTGTTGAGACCCAGTACTTC. Its protein is CASSLDGGSVETQYF.

This clone was seen more than once but under ten times. The chain is built from TRBV5-1 and TRBJ2-1; 10 bases fit TRBD2. J lost 8 bases, V lost 2 bases, and 7 bases had no gene match. CDR1 SGHRS and CDR2 YFSETQ come from the germline V gene. The CDR3 contains 15 residues. DNA for the CDR3: TGCGCCAGCAGCTTCGGACTAGCGGCCTTCGATGAGCAGTTCTTC. It yields the protein CASSFGLAAFDEQFF.

The CDR3 bases are TGTGCCAGCAGTTTAGTTTTGGGACAGGGGATCACCTACGAGCAGTACTTC. It translates to CASSLVLGQGITYEQYF. The chain has TRBV28 and TRBJ2-7; 10 bases match TRBD1. CDR1 MDHEN and CDR2 SYDVKM come from the germline V gene. This CDR3 spans 17 amino acids. J lost 2 bases, V lost 2 bases, and 9 bases had no gene match.

The chain is built from TRBV19 and TRBJ2-4, with 9 bases matching TRBD1. The CDR3 consists of 17 residues. Unmatched junction bases numbered 7, after V lost 2 bases and J lost 2 bases. Germline loops: CDR1 LNHDA, CDR2 SQIVND (reference sequence). CDR3 residues: CASSIWGQGNSKNIQYF. CDR3 coding DNA: TGTGCCAGTAGTATATGGGGACAGGGTAATTCCAAAAACATTCAGTACTTC.

This clone was recorded a few times. V is TRBV6-5 and J is TRBJ2-7, with no clear D. V shed 6 bases and J shed 0 bases, with 15 bases lying between them. CDR3 length: 15 residues. Germline V lookup: CDR1 MNHEY, CDR2 SVGAGI. CDR3 nucleotides: TGTGCCAGCAGGATCACACCCAAATACTCCTACGAGCAGTACTTC. Protein sequence: CASRITPKYSYEQYF.

The chain joins TRBV7-6 to TRBJ2-5, with D possibly matching TRBD2 (6 bases). CDR1 and CDR2 from the germline V gene are SGHVS and FNYEAQ. This CDR3 is 13 amino acids long. V lost 2 bases and J 7 bases, leaving 11 bases between the germline ends. The CDR3 coding sequence is TGTGCCAGCAGCTTATTGGAGGGCGGGACCCAGTACTTC. Translating it yields CASSLLEGGTQYF.

This chain uses TRBV5-1 with TRBJ2-1, with TRBD2 matching 10 bases. This CDR3 region has 15 residues. Germline V lookup: CDR1 SGHRS, CDR2 YFSETQ. Germline trimming cut 4 bases from V and 3 bases from J; bases unmatched to any gene: 4. The CDR3 sequence: CASSASGSFYNEQFF. The CDR3 nucleotides read TGCGCCAGCAGCGCTAGCGGGAGCTTCTACAATGAGCAGTTCTTC. The full variable domain, its missing parts supplied by reference TRBV5-1 and TRBJ2-1, is KAGVTQTPRYLIKTRGQQVTLSCSPISGHRSVSWYQQTPGQGLQFLFEYFSETQRNKGNFPGRFSGRQFSNSRSEMNVSTLELGDSALYLCASSASGSFYNEQFFGPGTRLTVL.

The chain employs TRBV6-1 and TRBJ1-5; D not certain. Germline CDR1 MNHNS, CDR2 SASEGT. The CDR3 totals 14 residues. V was pared by 6 bases and J by 6 bases, with 15 bases between. CDR3: CASSVGGGSQPQHF. CDR3 coding DNA: TGTGCCAGCAGCGTGGGAGGAGGTAGTCAGCCCCAGCATTTT.

V is TRBV2 and J is TRBJ2-7; D remains unclear. The CDR3 sequence is 10 residues long. V was clipped by 5 bases and J by 4 bases, with 3 bases between them. Germline CDR1 is SNHLY and CDR2 is FYNNEI. DNA for the CDR3: TGTGCCAGCAGTATTTACGAGCAGTACTTC. Translating it yields CASSIYEQYF.

The chain recombines TRBV6-1 with TRBJ2-7; D remains unclear. Germline CDR1 and CDR2: MNHNS and SASEGT. This CDR3 contains 15 residues. V shed 2 bases and J shed 2 bases, with 13 bases lying between them. In DNA form, the CDR3 reads TGTGCCAGCAGTGAATTCGCAGGATCAGCCTACGAGCAGTACTTC. It encodes CASSEFAGSAYEQYF.

The J gene is TRBJ1-2, the V gene TRBV29-1; 9 bases map to TRBD1. Trimming removed 7 bases from V and 3 bases from J; junction bases left unmatched: 9. This CDR3 comprises 14 residues. CDR1 and CDR2 from the germline V gene are SQVTM and ANQGSEA. CDR3 coding DNA: TGCAGCGCCGGACAGGGGACCCCTTACTATGGCTACACCTTC. Its protein is CSAGQGTPYYGYTF.

The CDR3 DNA sequence: TGTGCCAGCAGCCAATTGGACAGAAAAATATACAATGAGCAGTTCTTC. Translation: CASSQLDRKIYNEQFF. The chain links TRBV14 to TRBJ2-1; D is perhaps TRBD1 (6 bases). Germline values: CDR1 SGHDN, CDR2 FVKESK. Trimming stripped 2 bases from V and 4 bases from J, with 15 bases between. The length of the CDR3 is 16 residues. Supplemented by reference TRBV14 and TRBJ2-1, the full variable domain reads EAGVTQFPSHSVIEKGQTVTLRCDPISGHDNLYWYRRVMGKEIKFLLHFVKESKQDESGMPNNRFLAERTGGTYSTLKVQPAELEDSGVYFCASSQLDRKIYNEQFFGPGTRLTVL.